Following are 18 T cell receptor beta chains from one sample sequenced in a study of shared clonotypes between healthy human individuals. This table comes from immunoSEQ multiplex PCR, and its TCRdb copy is limited to in-frame clones, with some not included. The sample includes approximately 500,000 clones, 95% to 97% seen only once; the top ten take about 0.057%. Input material: naive CD4+ T cells sorted from blood. Sample subset: CD45RA+ positively selected. All receptors come from a woman aged 30 to 39 in good health.

The J gene is TRBJ2-7, the V gene TRBV10-1; 10 positions agree with TRBD1. Per germline, CDR1 WNHNN and CDR2 SYGVQD (reference sequence). V lost 8 bases to trimming and J lost 2 bases; unmatched junction nucleotides: 15. The CDR3 spans 17 residues. The CDR3 DNA is TGCGCCAGCGCCCAAGCGGGACAGGGGATGAATCCCTACGAGCAGTACTTC. This codes for CASAQAGQGMNPYEQYF.

The CDR3 DNA sequence: TGTGCCATCAGTAATCGGGAGCTGAACGATGAGCAGTTCTTC. It translates to CAISNRELNDEQFF. V gene TRBV10-3 combines with J gene TRBJ2-1, with TRBD2 as a possible D gene (6 bases). Trimming removed 5 bases from V and 8 bases from J, with 16 bases in between. This CDR3 is 14 amino acids long. CDR1 and CDR2 (germline): ENHRY, SYGVKD.

The V gene is TRBV6-5, the J gene TRBJ1-1, with D tentatively TRBD1 (5 bases). From germline, CDR1 is MNHEY and CDR2 SVGAGI. V was shortened by 7 bases and J by 5 bases, with 14 bases between the two germline ends. CDR3 length equals 13 residues. The CDR3 spells CASTTPGYTEAFF. CDR3 DNA sequence: TGTGCCAGCACCACCCCAGGGTATACTGAAGCTTTCTTT.

The chain carries TRBV28 and TRBJ1-5; D gene ambiguous. V was cut by 4 bases and J by 8 bases, with 9 bases left in between. Germline V CDR1 and CDR2: MDHEN, SYDVKM. The CDR3 runs 12 residues. The CDR3: CASSSLIEPQHF. The CDR3 region has the DNA TGTGCCAGCAGTTCCCTGATCGAGCCCCAGCATTTT.

The J gene is TRBJ2-7, the V gene TRBV18; no clear D. The germline V gene encodes CDR1 KGHSH and CDR2 LQKENI. The CDR3 sequence is 14 residues long. The V end was cut by 3 bases, the J end by 1 base, with 10 bases between. The CDR3 loop reads CASSPNSRSYEQYF. The CDR3 DNA sequence: TGTGCCAGCTCACCGAATTCCCGATCCTACGAGCAGTACTTC. Full variable domain (outside the CDR3, taken from reference TRBV18 and TRBJ2-7): NAGVMQNPRHLVRRRGQEARLRCSPMKGHSHVYWYRQLPEEGLKFMVYLQKENIIDESGMPKERFSAEFPKEGPSILRIQQVVRGDSAAYFCASSPNSRSYEQYFGPGTRLTVT.

The chain has TRBV6-5 and TRBJ1-5; 7 nucleotides line up with TRBD1. Germline assignment: CDR1 MNHEY and CDR2 SVGAGI. V gave up 5 bases and J gave up 7 bases; unmatched junction bases: 5. There are 13 residues in the CDR3. The CDR3 DNA sequence: TGTGCCAGCAGTCGTCAGGGGGGGCAGCCCCAGCATTTT. Residues: CASSRQGGQPQHF.

For the CDR3, the DNA is TGTGCCAGCAGCCTAGGACAGGAGACCTACGAGCAGTACTTC. Amino acid sequence: CASSLGQETYEQYF. The chain recombines TRBV2 with TRBJ2-7, with 7 positions matching TRBD1. V lost 6 bases to trimming and J lost 2 bases; unmatched junction nucleotides: 7. CDR1 and CDR2 from the germline V gene are SNHLY and FYNNEI. The CDR3 consists of 14 residues.

Comments on this clone: Its ends do not fully match the called genes, so a read error is possible. The chain links TRBV6-5 to TRBJ2-6; D is undetermined. The germline CDR1 and CDR2 sequences are MNHEY and SVGAGI. The CDR3 consists of 15 residues. CDR3 nucleotides: TGTGTCAGCACGTCGCTGGCGGCTGGGGCCAACGTCCTGACTTTC. Its translation: CVSTSLAAGANVLTF.

The chain couples TRBV29-1 to TRBJ2-3; 11 bases are a match to TRBD2. Germline CDR1 and CDR2: SQVTM and ANQGSEA. This CDR3 is built from 15 residues. The V and J ends lost 3 bases and 1 base, in that order; junction bases with no gene match: 3. CDR3 nucleotides: TGCAGCGTTGACCCACTAGCGGGGGGCACAGATACGCAGTATTTT. It codes for CSVDPLAGGTDTQYF.

The count of this clone is one. The chain links TRBV11-2 to TRBJ1-2; TRBD1 aligns across 8 bases. The length of the CDR3 is 13 residues. After removal of 5 bases from V and 4 bases from J, the junction contained 3 bases not matched to a gene. The germline CDR1 and CDR2 sequences are SGHAT and FQNNGV. CDR3 in DNA: TGTGCCAGCAGCCGGACAGGGATCTATGGCTACACCTTC. Its protein is CASSRTGIYGYTF.

The gene calls are TRBV18 and TRBJ1-1; no clear D. Germline CDR1 is KGHSH and CDR2 is LQKENI. V lost 0 bases to trimming and J lost 8 bases, with 13 bases between them. The CDR3 totals 14 residues. The CDR3 nucleotides are TGTGCCAGCTCACCACCAGCAAGGGAGGGAGAAGCTTTCTTT. This gives the protein CASSPPAREGEAFF.

The V gene is TRBV28, the J gene TRBJ1-1, with 8 positions matching TRBD1. The CDR3 contains 16 residues. CDR1 is MDHEN and CDR2 is SYDVKM in the germline V gene. With 7 bases clipped from V and 5 bases from J, the junction kept 15 bases outside the gene matches. The DNA for the CDR3 is TGTGCCAGCACCTACCACCAGCGGACAGGGAGGACTGAAGCTTTCTTT. Protein product: CASTYHQRTGRTEAFF.

This chain joins TRBV6-6 and TRBJ1-5; D remains unclear. The CDR3 has 14 amino acids. Germline CDR1 MNHNY, CDR2 SVGAGI (reference sequence). Trimming pared 2 bases from V and 7 bases from J, leaving 12 bases between. CDR3 residues: CASSYAGSSQPQHF. CDR3 in DNA: TGTGCCAGCAGTTACGCCGGCAGCAGCCAGCCCCAGCATTTT.

This sequence joins TRBV5-4 and TRBJ2-5; 11 nucleotides agree with TRBD2. Germline V lookup: CDR1 SGHNT, CDR2 YYREEE (reference sequence). V lost 0 bases and J lost 1; bases outside the gene matches: 5. The CDR3 extends over 17 amino acids. The CDR3 DNA sequence: TGTGCCAGCAGCTTGGCCGCTAGCGGGGGGTTCCAAGAGACCCAGTACTTC. Translation: CASSLAASGGFQETQYF.

Here the CDR3 DNA reads TGTGCCAGTAGTAAGCGGACAGGGGGCGAATACGAGCAGTACTTC. It codes for CASSKRTGGEYEQYF. This chain uses TRBV19 with TRBJ2-5; 11 nucleotides agree with TRBD1. The J call is doubtful: the DNA matches TRBJ2-7 better. Looked up from germline, CDR1 is LNHDA and CDR2 is SQIVND (reference sequence). The CDR3 covers 15 residues.

The chain employs TRBV28 and TRBJ1-2, with D hard to call. The length of the CDR3 is 15 residues. V dropped 4 bases and J dropped 5 bases, with 17 bases sitting between them. Germline assignment: CDR1 MDHEN and CDR2 SYDVKM. The CDR3 DNA reads TGTGCCAGCAGTTCCCGAGGGCAGAAAGGTTATGGCTACACCTTC. Its protein product is CASSSRGQKGYGYTF.

The chain combines TRBV27 with TRBJ2-2; no firm D call. V dropped 5 bases and J dropped 7 bases, with 8 bases sitting between them. The CDR3 runs 12 residues. Per the germline V gene, CDR1 is MNHEY and CDR2 is SMNVEV (reference sequence). Here the CDR3 DNA reads TGTGCCAGCAGTCTCGTTGTCGGGGAGCTGTTTTTT. As protein: CASSLVVGELFF.

The chain couples TRBV11-2 to TRBJ2-7; TRBD2 agrees at 10 bases. This CDR3 spans 15 amino acids. Germline loops: CDR1 SGHAT, CDR2 FQNNGV. With 7 bases clipped from V and 3 bases from J, the junction kept 9 bases outside the gene matches. CDR3 amino acids: CASTWTSGINYEQYF. The CDR3 DNA follows: TGTGCCAGCACATGGACTAGCGGTATTAACTACGAGCAGTACTTC.